This T cell receptor (beta chain) was obtained from a study of T cell responses to AZD1222 COVID-19 vaccine. The wider study: Recipients boosted at about 4 weeks or about 12 weeks are pooled. Whole-study findings and limits: Spike-specific TCR breadth and depth were elevated following two AZD1222 doses. Repertoire samples came only from after the peak T cell response.

This clone has only one observation. Its antigen remains unknown. Sequencing used immunoSEQ multiplex PCR; TCRdb keeps in-frame clones, though not all of them. The data show roughly 140,000 clones, roughly 92% seen once. The germline V and J ends were trimmed by 5 bases and 1 base, with 14 bases remaining between them. The CDR3 covers 15 residues. Looked up from germline, CDR1 is MNHEY and CDR2 is SVGAGI. The rearrangement links TRBV6-5 to TRBJ1-1, with D possibly matching TRBD1 (5 bases). Sequencing was performed on peripheral blood, taken on day 0 of AZD1222 vaccination. The receptor comes from an adult in good health. Written as DNA, the CDR3 is TGTGCCAGCAGTCGGACTGACAGCACGAACACTGAAGCTTTCTTT. Translating it yields CASSRTDSTNTEAFF.